These 29 T cell receptor beta chains were all obtained from the same sample, sequenced in a study of blood T cell repertoires in COVID-19. Only in-frame clones appear in the TCRdb table, and some are missing; sequencing was by immunoSEQ multiplex PCR. Counted here are some 240,000 clones, 90% to 95% occurring once; the ten biggest clones make up more than 0.7%. Sequencing was done on a sample of peripheral blood. Receptors were obtained from a man between 60 and 70 years old with COVID-19, enrolled during active disease.

The genes are TRBV5-6 and TRBJ2-7; TRBD2 agrees at 8 bases. The V and J ends lost 1 base and 0 bases, in that order; junction bases with no gene match: 12. Germline CDR1 is SGHDT and CDR2 is YYEEEE. CDR3 length: 18 residues. CDR3 residues: CASSLNREGPLLSYEQYF. The CDR3 region has the DNA TGTGCCAGCAGCTTGAACCGGGAGGGCCCGCTTCTCTCCTACGAGCAGTACTTC.

The CDR3 spells CASSPDSRYGYTF. DNA of the CDR3: TGTGCCAGCAGTCCGGACAGCAGATATGGCTACACCTTC. This rearrangement joins TRBV12-3 or TRBV12-4 to TRBJ1-2, with a possible D match to TRBD1 (6 bases). This CDR3 is 13 amino acids long. V was shortened by 5 bases and J by 5 bases, with 12 bases between the two germline ends.

The V and J genes are TRBV29-1 and TRBJ2-1; no clear D gene. CDR1 and CDR2 (germline): SQVTM, ANQGSEA. Trimming removed 7 bases at V and 6 bases at J, with 16 bases between. The CDR3 consists of 13 residues. CDR3 residues: CSGVLSGFNEQFF. The DNA of the CDR3 is TGCAGCGGGGTTCTGTCAGGTTTCAATGAGCAGTTCTTC.

This chain connects TRBV18 to TRBJ1-4; 7 bases are shared with TRBD1. The CDR3 is made up of 13 amino acids. Germline V gene lookup returns CDR1 KGHSH and CDR2 LQKENI. V gave up 5 bases and J gave up 10 bases; unmatched junction bases: 7. CDR3 loop: CASSNDRAAKLFF. The CDR3 DNA reads TGTGCCAGCTCAAACGACAGGGCTGCAAAACTGTTTTTT.

J is TRBJ2-2 and V is TRBV2; TRBD1 matches at 8 bases. CDR1 and CDR2 (germline): SNHLY, FYNNEI. V was pared by 0 bases and J by 4 bases, with 7 bases of the junction left unmatched. The CDR3 length is 17 residues. The CDR3 is CASSEATGQGGTGELFF. The CDR3 nucleotides read TGTGCCAGCAGTGAAGCTACCGGACAGGGTGGCACCGGGGAGCTGTTTTTT.

This clone was observed a handful of times. V usage is TRBV7-2 and J usage is TRBJ1-5; possibly TRBD1 for D (5 bases). This CDR3 contains 14 residues. CDR1 SGHTA and CDR2 FQGNSA come from the germline V gene. Trimming left V 8 bases short and J 5 bases short, with 16 bases between. The CDR3 region has the DNA TGTGCCAGCGGTCCCTGGGGAGGGGATCAGCCCCAGCATTTT. Translated, it gives CASGPWGGDQPQHF.

This chain links TRBV6-2 or TRBV6-3 with TRBJ2-1; TRBD2 matches at 9 bases. The V and J ends lost 2 bases and 0 bases, in that order; junction bases with no gene match: 2. Per germline, CDR1 MNHEY and CDR2 SVGEGT. This CDR3 region has 16 residues. The chain's CDR3 is CASSYLLAGSYNEQFF. For the CDR3, the DNA is TGTGCCAGCAGTTACCTACTAGCGGGCTCCTACAATGAGCAGTTCTTC.

V is TRBV5-1 and J is TRBJ1-1, with 9 bases lining up with TRBD1. The CDR3 is 13 residues long. Looked up from germline, CDR1 is SGHRS and CDR2 is YFSETQ. V was pared by 3 bases and J by 4 bases, with 1 base of the junction left unmatched. This chain's CDR3 is CASSSQGATEAFF. The CDR3 nucleotides read TGCGCCAGCAGCTCACAGGGGGCCACTGAAGCTTTCTTT.

A single count supports this clone. This sequence joins TRBV24-1 and TRBJ1-2; no clear D gene. Looked up from germline, CDR1 is KGHDR and CDR2 is SFDVKD. V was trimmed by 2 bases and J by 2 bases, leaving 8 bases between them. The CDR3 runs to 14 residues. The CDR3 coding sequence is TGTGCCACCAGTGATTACAGCCAAAACTATGGCTACACCTTC. Translated: CATSDYSQNYGYTF.

The chain couples TRBV21-1 to TRBJ1-1; TRBD1, the table's D call, was not compared with the DNA. TRBV21-1 is marked as a pseudogene. The CDR3 length is 15 residues. CDR3 sequence: CASPRDREYGTEAFF. In DNA form, the CDR3 reads TGTGCCAGCCCAAGGGACAGGGAGTATGGCACTGAAGCTTTCTTT.

The chain recombines TRBV5-5 with TRBJ1-2; D may be TRBD1 (6 bases). Trimming took off 4 bases at V and 4 bases at J, with 14 bases between the two ends. Germline CDR1 and CDR2: SGHKS and YYEKEE (reference sequence). The CDR3 spans 14 residues. This CDR3 reads CASSEYGQPYGYTF. CDR3 DNA: TGTGCCAGCAGCGAATACGGACAGCCCTATGGCTACACCTTC. The whole variable domain, remainder taken from reference TRBV5-5 and TRBJ1-2, is DAGVTQSPTHLIKTRGQQVTLRCSPISGHKSVSWYQQVLGQGPQFIFQYYEKEERGRGNFPDRFSARQFPNYSSELNVNALLLGDSALYLCASSEYGQPYGYTFGSGTRLTVV.

The chain is built from TRBV13 and TRBJ2-5; 9 bases map to TRBD2. The CDR3 extends over 17 amino acids. Germline V lookup: CDR1 PRHDT, CDR2 FYEKMQ (reference sequence). Trimming took 4 bases from V and 5 from J; bases not matched to a gene: 14. This CDR3 is CASSSQLAGGIGETQYF. The DNA of the CDR3 is TGTGCCAGCAGCTCGCAACTAGCGGGTGGGATCGGGGAGACCCAGTACTTC. The full variable domain, rest sourced from reference TRBV13 and TRBJ2-5, is AAGVIQSPRHLIKEKRETATLKCYPIPRHDTVYWYQQGPGQDPQFLISFYEKMQSDKGSIPDRFSAQQFSDYHSELNMSSLELGDSALYFCASSSQLAGGIGETQYFGPGTRLLVL.

Comment on this clone: At one end, the junction sequence differs from germline, possibly due to a read error. This rearrangement joins TRBV5-1 to TRBJ1-1, with a possible D match to TRBD1 (6 bases). Per germline, CDR1 SGHRS and CDR2 YFSETQ. The CDR3 is 14 amino acids. The CDR3 is CASRLETGNTEAFF. The CDR3 nucleotides are TGCGCCAGCAGATTGGAGACAGGGAACACTGAAGCTTTCTTT.

The rearrangement joins TRBV18 to TRBJ2-1, with 8 nucleotides matching TRBD2. Germline V gene data show CDR1 as KGHSH and CDR2 as LQKENI. The CDR3 is made up of 15 amino acids. V lost 8 bases, J lost 8 bases, and 14 bases stayed unmatched. CDR3 loop: CASITGTSNPHEQFF. The CDR3 region has the DNA TGTGCCAGCATCACCGGGACTAGTAATCCACATGAGCAGTTCTTC.

The chain combines TRBV12-3 or TRBV12-4 with TRBJ2-7; TRBD1 might be the D (6 bases). V was shortened by 2 bases and J by 6 bases, with 11 bases between the two germline ends. CDR3 length: 13 residues. The CDR3 reads CASSLISGAEQYF. For the CDR3, the DNA is TGTGCCAGCAGTTTAATCTCAGGGGCCGAGCAGTACTTC.

The genes are TRBV7-3 and TRBJ2-1; TRBD2 agrees at 13 bases. V was clipped by 3 bases and J by 6 bases; unmatched bases: 2. CDR3 size: 15 residues. The germline V gene encodes CDR1 SGHTA and CDR2 FQGTGA. This CDR3 reads CASSLGLAGSNEQFF. In DNA, the CDR3 is TGTGCCAGCAGCTTGGGACTAGCGGGAAGCAATGAGCAGTTCTTC. Full variable domain (rest looked up from reference TRBV7-3 and TRBJ2-1): GAGVSQTPSNKVTEKGKYVELRCDPISGHTALYWYRQSLGQGPEFLIYFQGTGAADDSGLPNDRFFAVRPEGSVSTLKIQRTERGDSAVYLCASSLGLAGSNEQFFGPGTRLTVL.

The V and J genes are TRBV19 and TRBJ2-3; TRBD1 agrees at 8 bases. The V segment lost 6 bases and the J segment 0 bases; nucleotides outside the gene matches: 5. Germline V gene data show CDR1 as LNHDA and CDR2 as SQIVND (reference sequence). This CDR3 contains 15 residues. CDR3 coding DNA: TGTGCCAGTAGCTCAGGGGGCGCAAGCACAGATACGCAGTATTTT. Protein: CASSSGGASTDTQYF.

CDR3 residues: CASSKARSGEQYF. The CDR3 coding sequence is TGTGCCAGCAGCAAAGCCCGGTCGGGCGAGCAGTACTTC. The V gene is TRBV5-6, the J gene TRBJ2-7; D gene unclear. The germline V and J ends were trimmed by 4 bases and 6 bases, with 14 bases remaining between them. CDR1 and CDR2 (germline): SGHDT, YYEEEE. CDR3 size: 13 residues.

The chain carries TRBV4-2 and TRBJ1-3, with D unclear. Trimming left V 1 base short and J 4 bases short, with 5 bases between. The CDR3 is 13 residues long. The germline V gene encodes CDR1 LGHNA and CDR2 YNFKEQ. CDR3 region: CASSQGTGNTIYF. CDR3 DNA sequence: TGTGCCAGCAGCCAAGGAACAGGAAACACCATATATTTT.

The V and J genes are TRBV28 and TRBJ2-1, with a possible D match to TRBD1 (6 bases). CDR3 length: 13 residues. The V and J ends lost 6 bases and 6 bases respectively, with 12 bases between them. Germline loops: CDR1 MDHEN, CDR2 SYDVKM. This CDR3 reads CASRGAGVNEQFF. The DNA of the CDR3 is TGTGCCAGCAGGGGGGCAGGGGTCAATGAGCAGTTCTTC.

V and J are TRBV28 and TRBJ2-1; the match to TRBD1 covers 9 bases. CDR3 length: 16 residues. Germline V gene lookup returns CDR1 MDHEN and CDR2 SYDVKM. V was clipped by 5 bases and J by 4 bases; unmatched bases: 9. The CDR3 DNA sequence: TGTGCCAGCAGTCCTACCGGGACAGGGCGATACAATGAGCAGTTCTTC. Protein product: CASSPTGTGRYNEQFF.

This chain connects TRBV12-2 to TRBJ1-5; the DNA was not compared with TRBD1, the D call given in the table. TRBV12-2 is a recognized pseudogene. This CDR3 has 18 residues. As DNA, the CDR3 is TGTGCAAGTCGCTCAAAAGGCGGCAGGGGGATCAGCAATCAGCCCCAGCATTTT. The encoded protein is CASRSKGGRGISNQPQHF.

The rearrangement links TRBV9 to TRBJ2-1; 7 bases agree with TRBD1. CDR1 SGDLS and CDR2 YYNGEE come from the germline V gene. The junction had 7 bases not matched to a gene; V was cut back by 3 bases and J by 7 bases. This CDR3 is 14 amino acids long. CDR3 sequence: CASSGEPQGNEQFF. The CDR3 DNA reads TGTGCCAGCAGCGGAGAACCACAGGGGAATGAGCAGTTCTTC.

V and J are TRBV5-1 and TRBJ2-7; D is possibly TRBD2 (6 bases). The CDR3 is made up of 16 amino acids. V was clipped by 2 bases and J by 1 base, with 16 bases between them. Germline CDR1 and CDR2: SGHRS and YFSETQ. CDR3 region: CASSLQAGPGSYEQYF. The CDR3, as DNA: TGCGCCAGCAGCTTACAAGCGGGCCCCGGATCCTACGAGCAGTACTTC.

The chain combines TRBV6-5 with TRBJ1-6; 10 bases agree with TRBD1. This CDR3 comprises 15 residues. Germline V gene data show CDR1 as MNHEY and CDR2 as SVGAGI. The V and J ends lost 6 bases and 7 bases, in that order; junction bases with no gene match: 6. CDR3 DNA sequence: TGTGCCAGCAGGAGCGACAGGGGGCGAAATTCACCCCTCCACTTT. It translates to CASRSDRGRNSPLHF.

The CDR3 bases are TGTGCCAGCAGCGTAGCCTCTGGACTAGATGGAGCAGATACGCAGTATTTT. The encoded protein is CASSVASGLDGADTQYF. The chain couples TRBV9 to TRBJ2-3, with TRBD2 identical over 7 bases. Losses at the gene ends were 0 bases for V and 4 bases for J; bases not matched to a gene: 11. This CDR3 is 17 amino acids long. CDR1 is SGDLS, CDR2 YYNGEE, per germline.

CDR3 in DNA: TGTGCCAGCAGTTCCACCGTAGGGACAGAGTACGAGCAGTACTTC. Its protein product is CASSSTVGTEYEQYF. The rearrangement uses TRBV28 and TRBJ2-7; 7 positions match TRBD1. V was clipped by 4 bases and J by 4 bases; unmatched bases: 10. The CDR3 is made up of 15 amino acids. In germline, CDR1 is MDHEN, CDR2 SYDVKM.

The J gene is TRBJ2-5, the V gene TRBV18; TRBD1 aligns across 7 bases. CDR1 and CDR2 from the germline V gene are KGHSH and LQKENI. V lost 2 bases and J lost 2; bases outside the gene matches: 5. The CDR3 covers 15 residues. CDR3 nucleotides: TGTGCCAGCTCACCAAGGGGGCCAACACAAGAGACCCAGTACTTC. Its translation: CASSPRGPTQETQYF.

This clone was counted once. The chain is built from TRBV9 and TRBJ2-1; 9 positions agree with TRBD2. The CDR3 has 16 amino acids. Looked up from germline, CDR1 is SGDLS and CDR2 is YYNGEE. After removal of 3 bases from V and 4 bases from J, the junction contained 8 bases not matched to a gene. As DNA, the CDR3 is TGTGCCAGCAGCGAAGGCCTAGCGGGGCTATACAATGAGCAGTTCTTC. Protein product: CASSEGLAGLYNEQFF.